This T cell receptor (beta chain) was recovered during a study of T cells expressing NK-cell markers. Findings of the study overall: NKG2C+ dominant clonotype frequencies in a handful of donors were roughly 1.0-7.5% of CD8+ T cells. Expanded NKG2C+ T cell clones were not confirmed as HCMV-specific. The study found these clonotypes also leading the CD3+CD56-NKG2C+ fraction in a few donors.

The CDR3 runs 14 residues. The V gene's germline CDR1 is SGHRS and CDR2 YFSETQ. For each CDR3 protein, TCRdb gives one entry from its re-call of the 5' RACE reads, without DNA. The ten top clones account for 4% to 5%, within a sample of over 250,000 distinct CDR3 sequences. Comments on this clonotype: The antigen remains unidentified.

Sample: blood T cells: a sorted CD56 or NKG2C T cell subset, CD4+ or CD8+ T cells, or bulk PBMC T cells (not recorded which). This sequence originates from a woman aged 18 to 75 in good health. The V gene is TRBV5-1, the J gene TRBJ1-6; TCRdb names TRBD1, which stays unverified in the absence of DNA. CDR3 protein: CASSLGQENSPLHF. Based on the CDR3 plus reference TRBV5-1 and TRBJ1-6, the full variable domain is KAGVTQTPRYLIKTRGQQVTLSCSPISGHRSVSWYQQTPGQGLQFLFEYFSETQRNKGNFPGRFSGRQFSNSRSEMNVSTLELGDSALYLCASSLGQENSPLHFGNGTRLTVT.